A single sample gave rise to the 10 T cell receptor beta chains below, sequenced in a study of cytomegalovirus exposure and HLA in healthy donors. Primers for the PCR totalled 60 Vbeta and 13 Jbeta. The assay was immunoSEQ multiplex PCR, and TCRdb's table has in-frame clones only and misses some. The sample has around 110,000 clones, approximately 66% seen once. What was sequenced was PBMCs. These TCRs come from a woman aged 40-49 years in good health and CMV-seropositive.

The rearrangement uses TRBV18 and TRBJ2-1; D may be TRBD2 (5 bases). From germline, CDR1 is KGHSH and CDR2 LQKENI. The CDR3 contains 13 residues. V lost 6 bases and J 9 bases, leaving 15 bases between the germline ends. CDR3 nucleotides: TGTGCCAGCTCCCGCACTAGTTTCAGTGAGCAGTTCTTC. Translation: CASSRTSFSEQFF.

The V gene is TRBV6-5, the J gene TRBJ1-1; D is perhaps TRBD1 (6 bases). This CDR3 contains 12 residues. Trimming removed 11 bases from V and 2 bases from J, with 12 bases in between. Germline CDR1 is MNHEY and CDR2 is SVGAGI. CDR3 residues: CAGLRGNTEAFF. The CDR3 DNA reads TGTGCCGGACTCAGGGGTAACACTGAAGCTTTCTTT.

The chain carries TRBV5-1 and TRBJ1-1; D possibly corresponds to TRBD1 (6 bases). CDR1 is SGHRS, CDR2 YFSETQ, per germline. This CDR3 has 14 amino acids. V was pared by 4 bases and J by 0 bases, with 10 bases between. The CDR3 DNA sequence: TGCGCCAGCAGCCCAACAGGGATGAACACTGAAGCTTTCTTT. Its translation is CASSPTGMNTEAFF.

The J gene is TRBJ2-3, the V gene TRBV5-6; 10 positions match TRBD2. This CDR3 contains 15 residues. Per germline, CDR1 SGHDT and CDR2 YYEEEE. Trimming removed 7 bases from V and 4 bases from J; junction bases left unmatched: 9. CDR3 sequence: CASGRPGLASDTQYF. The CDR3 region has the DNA TGTGCCAGCGGGAGACCGGGACTAGCGTCAGATACGCAGTATTTT.

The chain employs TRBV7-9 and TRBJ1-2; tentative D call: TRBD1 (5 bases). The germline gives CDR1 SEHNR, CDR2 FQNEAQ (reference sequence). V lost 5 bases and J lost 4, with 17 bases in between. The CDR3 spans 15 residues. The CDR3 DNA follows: TGTGCCAGCAGCCCCCCTGCGGGGGTTGCCTATGGCTACACCTTC. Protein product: CASSPPAGVAYGYTF. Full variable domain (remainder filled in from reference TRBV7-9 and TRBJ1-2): DTGVSQNPRHKITKRGQNVTFRCDPISEHNRLYWYRQTLGQGPEFLTYFQNEAQLEKSRLLSDRFSAERPKGSFSTLEIQRTEQGDSAMYLCASSPPAGVAYGYTFGSGTRLTVV.

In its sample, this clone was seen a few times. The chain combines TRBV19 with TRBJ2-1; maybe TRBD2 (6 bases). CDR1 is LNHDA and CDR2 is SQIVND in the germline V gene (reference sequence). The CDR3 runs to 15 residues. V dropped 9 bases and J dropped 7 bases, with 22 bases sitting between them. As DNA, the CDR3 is TGTGCCAGCTCGTCCTCGGGAGCCACAAGGAATGAGCAGTTCTTC. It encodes CASSSSGATRNEQFF.

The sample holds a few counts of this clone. This CDR3 reads CASSSLKRMSGNEQFF. For the CDR3, the DNA is TGTGCCAGCAGCTCGCTGAAGCGGATGAGCGGCAATGAGCAGTTCTTC. The chain uses TRBV7-3 and TRBJ2-1; tentatively, D is TRBD2 (5 bases). Deletions cut 4 bases from V and 6 bases from J, with 19 bases between. Germline V CDR1 and CDR2: SGHTA, FQGTGA. The CDR3 runs 16 residues.

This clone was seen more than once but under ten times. The CDR3 here is CASSLAGVGAYEQYF. The CDR3 bases are TGTGCCAGCAGTTTAGCGGGGGTGGGCGCCTACGAGCAGTACTTC. The chain uses TRBV2 and TRBJ2-7; 9 nucleotides line up with TRBD2. The CDR3 is 15 amino acids. V was clipped by 5 bases and J by 2 bases; unmatched bases: 7. Looked up from germline, CDR1 is SNHLY and CDR2 is FYNNEI.

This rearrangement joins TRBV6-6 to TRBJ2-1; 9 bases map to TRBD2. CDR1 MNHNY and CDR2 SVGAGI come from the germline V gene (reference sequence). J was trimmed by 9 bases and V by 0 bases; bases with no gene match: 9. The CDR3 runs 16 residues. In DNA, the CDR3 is TGTGCCAGCAGTTACTCGGCGGGAGGGACGTTGGGTGAGCAGTTCTTC. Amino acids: CASSYSAGGTLGEQFF.

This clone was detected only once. In DNA, the CDR3 is TGTGCCAGCAGCTTGGCGCGGGGAGCACAAGAGACCCAGTACTTC. Amino acids: CASSLARGAQETQYF. The rearrangement joins TRBV5-4 to TRBJ2-5; D is perhaps TRBD2 (6 bases). The CDR3 runs to 15 residues. Trimming took 0 bases from V and 2 from J, leaving 11 bases between them. Germline V CDR1 and CDR2: SGHNT, YYREEE (reference sequence).